Listed below are T cell receptor beta chains from one sample, sequenced in a study of brain T cells in children with intractable seizures. Here immunoSEQ multiplex PCR was the method, and the copy in TCRdb shows in-frame clones only, minus some. Here the sample spans 340,000 or so clones, 93% being singletons. This sample comprised peripheral blood, obtained around 5 months after surgery. These TCRs come from a boy under two years old with tuberous sclerosis and intractable seizures. The CDR3 runs from the conserved cysteine through the conserved F or W. Fields, in order: CDR3 length, J gene, D gene, V gene, clone size, CDR3 DNA, CDR3 protein. A D gene is named only where the DNA matches it firmly. Size is stated for part of the rows, as once, few or many counts, or as a class when the clone is expanded.

cdr3_length: 16
j_call: TRBJ1-3
d_call: .
v_call: TRBV9
clone_size: once
cdr3_nt: TGTGCCAGCAGCACAACGACAGGTCTCTCTGGAAACACCATATATTTT
cdr3_aa: CASSTTTGLSGNTIYF

cdr3_length: 16
j_call: TRBJ2-7
d_call: TRBD2
v_call: TRBV9
clone_size: .
cdr3_nt: TGTGCCAGCAGCCCTCATAGCGGGGTACCGCCCTACGAGCAGTACTTC
cdr3_aa: CASSPHSGVPPYEQYF

cdr3_length: 15
j_call: TRBJ1-4
d_call: .
v_call: TRBV5-4
clone_size: .
cdr3_nt: TGTGCCAGCAGCTGGGGACAAGCAACTAATGAAAAACTGTTTTTT
cdr3_aa: CASSWGQATNEKLFF

cdr3_length: 14
j_call: TRBJ1-2
d_call: TRBD1
v_call: TRBV5-1
clone_size: .
cdr3_nt: TGCGCCAGCAGCGCACAGGGGGCGTCTTTTGGCTACACCTTC
cdr3_aa: CASSAQGASFGYTF

cdr3_length: 11
j_call: TRBJ1-2
d_call: .
v_call: TRBV7-9
clone_size: once
cdr3_nt: TGTGCCAGCAGCCCTCGGGGCGGGCACACCTTC
cdr3_aa: CASSPRGGHTF

cdr3_length: 13
j_call: TRBJ1-1
d_call: .
v_call: TRBV27
clone_size: .
cdr3_nt: TGTGCCAGCAGCCAGACAGTGAACACTGAAGCTTTCTTT
cdr3_aa: CASSQTVNTEAFF

cdr3_length: 12
j_call: TRBJ2-3
d_call: .
v_call: TRBV24-1
clone_size: .
cdr3_nt: TGTGCCACCAGTCGTAGCACAGATACGCAGTATTTT
cdr3_aa: CATSRSTDTQYF

cdr3_length: 13
j_call: TRBJ2-5
d_call: .
v_call: TRBV6-5
clone_size: .
cdr3_nt: TGTGCCAGCAGTTACCTCGCCCGGGAGACCCAGTACTTC
cdr3_aa: CASSYLARETQYF

cdr3_length: 12
j_call: TRBJ1-1
d_call: TRBD1
v_call: TRBV7-9
clone_size: .
cdr3_nt: TGTGCCAGCAGCTGGGACAGGGGGGAAGCTTTCTTT
cdr3_aa: CASSWDRGEAFF

cdr3_length: 18
j_call: TRBJ2-2
d_call: TRBD1
v_call: TRBV19
clone_size: .
cdr3_nt: TGTGCCAGTAGTATAGCCCGAAGGACAGGGAAGAACACCGGGGAGCTGTTTTTT
cdr3_aa: CASSIARRTGKNTGELFF

cdr3_length: 18
j_call: TRBJ2-5
d_call: TRBD1
v_call: TRBV5-1
clone_size: .
cdr3_nt: TGCGCCAGCAGCCCTATCCCGGCTCAGGGGGCGTCCAAGGAGACCCAGTACTTC
cdr3_aa: CASSPIPAQGASKETQYF

cdr3_length: 14
j_call: TRBJ2-7
d_call: .
v_call: TRBV27
clone_size: .
cdr3_nt: TGTGCCAGCAGTCCCTCCGACAGACCCTACGAGCAGTACTTC
cdr3_aa: CASSPSDRPYEQYF

cdr3_length: 12
j_call: TRBJ2-3
d_call: .
v_call: TRBV7-2
clone_size: .
cdr3_nt: TGTGCCAGCACCGCGGGGGCGGATACGCAGTATTTT
cdr3_aa: CASTAGADTQYF

cdr3_length: 17
j_call: TRBJ2-1
d_call: TRBD2
v_call: TRBV30
clone_size: .
cdr3_nt: TGTGCCTGGAGTGTGGGACTAGCGGGAGGTAAATGGAATGAGCAGTTCTTC
cdr3_aa: CAWSVGLAGGKWNEQFF

cdr3_length: 13
j_call: TRBJ2-5
d_call: .
v_call: TRBV19
clone_size: .
cdr3_nt: TGTGCCAGTAGTCTCGGTTGGCAAGAGACCCAGTACTTC
cdr3_aa: CASSLGWQETQYF

cdr3_length: 13
j_call: TRBJ2-7
d_call: .
v_call: TRBV11-2
clone_size: .
cdr3_nt: TGTGCCAGCAGCTTCCCAGACACCTACGAGCAGTACTTC
cdr3_aa: CASSFPDTYEQYF

cdr3_length: 14
j_call: TRBJ1-1
d_call: .
v_call: TRBV2
clone_size: .
cdr3_nt: TGTGCCAGCAGTGAAAGGGAGGTTTACACTGAAGCTTTCTTT
cdr3_aa: CASSEREVYTEAFF

cdr3_length: 18
j_call: TRBJ1-5
d_call: .
v_call: TRBV4-1
clone_size: .
cdr3_nt: TGCGCCAGCAGTTCTAGATTCCGGGACTATCAATTAAATCAGCCCCAGCATTTT
cdr3_aa: CASSSRFRDYQLNQPQHF

cdr3_length: 12
j_call: TRBJ2-7
d_call: .
v_call: TRBV30
clone_size: .
cdr3_nt: TGTGCCTGGAGCCAATCTGTGGTGGTTCTGTACTTC
cdr3_aa: CAWSQSVVVLYF

cdr3_length: 17
j_call: TRBJ2-1
d_call: TRBD2
v_call: TRBV19
clone_size: .
cdr3_nt: TGTGCCAGTAGTAGGGGTAGCGGGAGCTACGGTGTAGGTGAGCAGTTCTTC
cdr3_aa: CASSRGSGSYGVGEQFF

cdr3_length: 16
j_call: TRBJ2-7
d_call: .
v_call: TRBV5-1
clone_size: .
cdr3_nt: TGCGCCAGCAGCTTGAAAGTTGCCAGCAGCTCCTACGAGCAGTACTTC
cdr3_aa: CASSLKVASSSYEQYF

cdr3_length: 13
j_call: TRBJ1-1
d_call: .
v_call: TRBV6-5
clone_size: once
cdr3_nt: TGTGCCAGCATCCCGAAAGGGGGTCTAGGAGCTTTCTTT
cdr3_aa: CASIPKGGLGAFF

cdr3_length: 13
j_call: TRBJ1-2
d_call: TRBD1
v_call: TRBV9
clone_size: .
cdr3_nt: TGTGCCAGCAGCACAGGGGGCGCGGAGGGCTACACCTTC
cdr3_aa: CASSTGGAEGYTF

cdr3_length: 16
j_call: TRBJ2-1
d_call: TRBD2
v_call: TRBV5-6
clone_size: .
cdr3_nt: TGTGCCAGCAGCTTTGCGTCTAGCGGGTTACACAATGAGCAGTTCTTC
cdr3_aa: CASSFASSGLHNEQFF

cdr3_length: 13
j_call: TRBJ2-1
d_call: TRBD2
v_call: TRBV12-3/TRBV12-4
clone_size: .
cdr3_nt: TGTGCCAGCAGTCCTAGCGGGGGGGATGAGCAGTTCTTC
cdr3_aa: CASSPSGGDEQFF

cdr3_length: 14
j_call: TRBJ1-2
d_call: .
v_call: TRBV5-6
clone_size: .
cdr3_nt: TGTGCCAGCAGCCCTGACCCAGTTAACTATGGCTACACCTTC
cdr3_aa: CASSPDPVNYGYTF

cdr3_length: 13
j_call: TRBJ1-2
d_call: .
v_call: TRBV12-3/TRBV12-4
clone_size: .
cdr3_nt: TGTGCCAGCAGTTCTCCGAGAAACTATGGCTACACCTTC
cdr3_aa: CASSSPRNYGYTF

cdr3_length: 11
j_call: TRBJ2-5
d_call: .
v_call: TRBV3-1/TRBV3-2
clone_size: .
cdr3_nt: TGTGCCAGCAGCCGGAAGGAGACCCAGTACTTC
cdr3_aa: CASSRKETQYF

cdr3_length: 15
j_call: TRBJ1-2
d_call: TRBD1
v_call: TRBV10-3
clone_size: .
cdr3_nt: TGTGCCATCAGTGAGAGGGGACAGGGGCCGCTTGGCTACACCTTC
cdr3_aa: CAISERGQGPLGYTF

cdr3_length: 15
j_call: TRBJ1-2
d_call: .
v_call: TRBV5-4
clone_size: .
cdr3_nt: TGTGCCAGCAGCTTGGAGGCAGGAAATAACTATGGCTACACCTTC
cdr3_aa: CASSLEAGNNYGYTF

cdr3_length: 18
j_call: TRBJ1-1
d_call: TRBD1
v_call: TRBV19
clone_size: .
cdr3_nt: TGTGCCAGTAGCCCCCTATACCGGGACAGATTGGAGGACACTGAAGCTTTCTTT
cdr3_aa: CASSPLYRDRLEDTEAFF

cdr3_length: 14
j_call: TRBJ2-7
d_call: TRBD2
v_call: TRBV18
clone_size: .
cdr3_nt: TGTGCCAGCTCGCGACTAGCGGGGCCCTACGAGCAGTACTTC
cdr3_aa: CASSRLAGPYEQYF

cdr3_length: 17
j_call: TRBJ2-1
d_call: TRBD1
v_call: TRBV12-5
clone_size: .
cdr3_nt: TGTGCTAGTGGTTTGGGACGTTACAGGGGCTCCTACAATGAGCAGTTCTTC
cdr3_aa: CASGLGRYRGSYNEQFF

cdr3_length: 18
j_call: TRBJ1-3
d_call: .
v_call: TRBV15
clone_size: .
cdr3_nt: TGTGCCACCAGCAGAGATCCCGCCAGTTATCGCTCTGGAAACACCATATATTTT
cdr3_aa: CATSRDPASYRSGNTIYF

cdr3_length: 14
j_call: TRBJ2-7
d_call: .
v_call: TRBV7-3
clone_size: .
cdr3_nt: TGTGCCAGCAGCTTAAGACCGGACTCCTACGAGCAGTACTTC
cdr3_aa: CASSLRPDSYEQYF

cdr3_length: 13
j_call: TRBJ1-1
d_call: TRBD1
v_call: TRBV2
clone_size: .
cdr3_nt: TGTGCCAGCACTCGGGACAGGAACACTGAAGCTTTCTTT
cdr3_aa: CASTRDRNTEAFF